This entry concerns a single T cell receptor (beta chain). This CDR3 comprises 14 residues. V was pared by 5 bases and J by 9 bases, with 10 bases of the junction left unmatched. Germline CDR1 and CDR2: SEHNR and FQNEAQ (reference sequence). This sample is drawn from a study of cytomegalovirus exposure and HLA in healthy donors. PCR employed 60 Vbeta and 13 Jbeta primers. Produced via immunoSEQ multiplex PCR; TCRdb's table is partial and in-frame only. The sample includes about 150,000 clones, roughly 80% of them seen just once. The J gene is TRBJ2-1, the V gene TRBV7-9, with 7 bases matching TRBD1. The sequenced sample was PBMCs. This TCR was sampled from a woman in her 40s in good health and CMV-seronegative. The CDR3 spells CASSPVGNRGEQFF. CDR3 sequence (DNA): TGTGCCAGCAGCCCGGTGGGTAACAGGGGTGAGCAGTTCTTC.